Presented here are 25 T cell receptor beta chains from one specimen sequenced in a study of T cells after yellow fever vaccination. From the 5' RACE reads, TCRdb called clonotypes with MiXCR, one entry per CDR3 protein. The data show 100,000 to 150,000 distinct CDR3 sequences, about 7% seen once. The input for sequencing was CD4+ T cells sorted from PBMCs, taken around 10 days after the first yellow fever vaccination. The receptors stem from a young man who received the YFV17D yellow fever vaccine.

At least ten counts were recorded for this clonotype. The gene calls are TRBV4-3 and TRBJ2-1; D might be TRBD1 or TRBD2, each matching 5 bases. Germline lookup yields CDR1 LGHNA and CDR2 YSLEER. The length of the CDR3 is 15 residues. V lost 4 bases and J lost 4, with 14 bases in between. The DNA for the CDR3 is TGCGCCAGCAGCCCGACCGGGACGGATTACAATGAGCAGTTCTTC. Its protein product is CASSPTGTDYNEQFF.

This clonotype has ten or more counts. V usage is TRBV5-1 and J usage is TRBJ2-1; D gene ambiguous. Germline lookup yields CDR1 SGHRS and CDR2 YFSETQ. The ends were cut back, 3 bases at V and 4 bases at J, with 14 bases in the middle. This CDR3 has 15 amino acids. The CDR3: CASSSNPDGYNEQFF. Written as DNA, the CDR3 is TGCGCCAGCAGCTCAAATCCCGATGGTTACAATGAGCAGTTCTTC. Combining the CDR3 with reference TRBV5-1 and TRBJ2-1 gives the whole variable domain KAGVTQTPRYLIKTRGQQVTLSCSPISGHRSVSWYQQTPGQGLQFLFEYFSETQRNKGNFPGRFSGRQFSNSRSEMNVSTLELGDSALYLCASSSNPDGYNEQFFGPGTRLTVL.

This clonotype was picked up many times. The chain links TRBV18 to TRBJ1-1, with a possible D match to TRBD1 (6 bases). V gave up 2 bases and J gave up 2 bases, with 9 bases separating them. Germline values: CDR1 KGHSH, CDR2 LQKENI. There are 14 residues in the CDR3. CDR3 coding DNA: TGTGCCAGCTCACCAACAGGGCCAAACACTGAAGCTTTCTTT. As protein: CASSPTGPNTEAFF.

The chain employs TRBV5-4 and TRBJ2-3, with 10 bases lining up with TRBD2. V was pared by 3 bases and J by 6 bases, with 7 bases of the junction left unmatched. The CDR3 is 15 amino acids. Germline V gene sequence: CDR1 SGHNT, CDR2 YYREEE (reference sequence). CDR3 in amino acids: CASSSRLAGSDTQYF. The CDR3 DNA is TGTGCCAGCAGCTCGCGACTAGCGGGCTCTGATACGCAGTATTTT.

The chain is built from TRBV24-1 and TRBJ2-3; 10 positions match TRBD2. Germline CDR1 is KGHDR and CDR2 is SFDVKD. CDR3 size: 15 residues. The junction had 9 bases not matched to a gene; V was cut back by 7 bases and J by 6 bases. As DNA, the CDR3 is TGTGCCACCAGCACCGAGCGGGGGGGCGCGGATACGCAGTATTTT. Its translation: CATSTERGGADTQYF.

This clonotype occurred many times. The chain has TRBV5-4 and TRBJ2-5; D may be TRBD2 (6 bases). V was clipped by 5 bases and J by 4 bases, with 21 bases between them. This CDR3 spans 16 amino acids. CDR1 and CDR2 from the germline V gene are SGHNT and YYREEE (reference sequence). CDR3: CASRERSTSPPETQYF. Written as DNA, the CDR3 is TGTGCCAGCAGGGAGAGGTCTACTAGCCCCCCAGAGACCCAGTACTTC.

This clonotype was counted at least ten times. This chain connects TRBV7-2 to TRBJ2-2, with 11 nucleotides matching TRBD1. Germline trimming cut 5 bases from V and 7 bases from J; bases unmatched to any gene: 9. The CDR3 is 16 amino acids. From germline, CDR1 is SGHTA and CDR2 FQGNSA. The CDR3 sequence is CASSQRTGGSFGELFF. DNA of the CDR3: TGTGCCAGCAGCCAACGGACAGGGGGCTCTTTCGGGGAGCTGTTTTTT.

This clonotype was counted many times. This chain joins TRBV2 and TRBJ1-2; tentatively, D is TRBD1 (5 bases). The CDR3 is 15 residues long. Germline V lookup: CDR1 SNHLY, CDR2 FYNNEI. Trimming shortened V by 2 bases and J by 7 bases, and 17 bases separated the two germline ends. CDR3 loop: CASSEYPAPGSGYTF. Here the CDR3 DNA reads TGTGCCAGCAGTGAATATCCAGCTCCAGGGAGTGGCTACACCTTC.

This clonotype was detected many times. The chain is built from TRBV24-1 and TRBJ2-1, with 12 positions matching TRBD2. The germline V gene encodes CDR1 KGHDR and CDR2 SFDVKD. This CDR3 contains 16 residues. V lost 4 bases, J lost 4 bases, and 4 bases stayed unmatched. The chain's CDR3 is CATSDYGTSGYNEQFF. In nucleotides, the CDR3 is TGTGCCACCAGTGACTACGGGACTAGCGGGTACAATGAGCAGTTCTTC.

V is TRBV20-1 and J is TRBJ2-3; weak D call: TRBD1 (6 bases). CDR3 length equals 16 residues. V was pared by 5 bases and J by 3 bases, with 21 bases between. Germline CDR1 DFQATT, CDR2 SNEGSKA (reference sequence). DNA of the CDR3: TGCAGTGCTGTAGACCTTTATGTGGGGGCAACAGATACGCAGTATTTT. Its translation: CSAVDLYVGATDTQYF.

This clonotype occurred a few times. V and J are TRBV4-1 and TRBJ1-4; TRBD1 might be the D (5 bases). Trimming removed 6 bases from V and 8 bases from J, with 19 bases in between. The length of the CDR3 is 15 residues. Germline assignment: CDR1 MGHRA and CDR2 YSYEKL. The CDR3 loop is CASRRSGGIQEKLFF. The CDR3 DNA is TGCGCCAGCAGACGAAGCGGGGGAATTCAGGAAAAACTGTTTTTT.

This clonotype was recorded many times. V gene TRBV20-1 combines with J gene TRBJ1-1, with D hard to call. Trimming removed 4 bases at V and 1 base at J, with 13 bases between. The CDR3 has 14 residues. CDR1 and CDR2 from the germline V gene are DFQATT and SNEGSKA (reference sequence). The CDR3 loop reads CSANTVVQNTEAFF. CDR3 DNA sequence: TGCAGTGCTAATACGGTCGTACAGAACACTGAAGCTTTCTTT.

This clonotype was recorded many times. V usage is TRBV12-3 or TRBV12-4 and J usage is TRBJ1-6; 9 nucleotides align to TRBD1. V lost 10 bases, J lost 9 bases, and 10 bases stayed unmatched. This CDR3 region has 14 residues. The chain's CDR3 is CATRRGQGTSPLHF. In DNA, the CDR3 is TGTGCCACCCGACGGGGACAGGGTACTTCACCCCTCCACTTT.

The J gene is TRBJ1-5, the V gene TRBV5-1; 9 positions agree with TRBD1. CDR1 is SGHRS, CDR2 YFSETQ, per germline. V trimming: 4 bases; J trimming: 5 bases; junction bases outside the gene matches: 7. There are 15 residues in the CDR3. As DNA, the CDR3 is TGCGCCAGCAGCCTGGACAGGGGAGGCGATCAGCCCCAGCATTTT. It is translated as CASSLDRGGDQPQHF.

This clonotype was picked up many times. The V and J genes are TRBV7-2 and TRBJ1-6; D unclear. Germline V gives CDR1 SGHTA, CDR2 FQGNSA. The V and J ends lost 5 bases and 7 bases respectively, with 15 bases between them. This CDR3 comprises 15 residues. CDR3 in amino acids: CASSPTGQPNSPLHF. CDR3 DNA sequence: TGTGCCAGCAGCCCCACTGGGCAGCCAAATTCACCCCTCCACTTT.

This clonotype was seen repeatedly, ten times or more. The chain recombines TRBV6-5 with TRBJ2-5, with D uncertain. Germline-derived CDR1 and CDR2 are MNHEY and SVGAGI. The V end lost 2 bases, the J end lost 5 bases, and 12 bases lay between the germline ends. The CDR3 covers 14 residues. The CDR3 loop is CASSYVVGWETQYF. CDR3 nucleotides: TGTGCCAGCAGTTACGTTGTGGGGTGGGAGACCCAGTACTTC.

This clonotype was seen repeatedly, ten times or more. The CDR3 region is CASSSERGYNEQFF. CDR3 coding DNA: TGTGCCAGCAGCTCTGAGCGGGGCTACAATGAGCAGTTCTTC. The chain has TRBV7-3 and TRBJ2-1; 7 positions match TRBD2. The germline gives CDR1 SGHTA, CDR2 FQGTGA. The CDR3 totals 14 residues. J was trimmed by 3 bases and V by 4 bases; bases with no gene match: 3.

This clonotype was detected many times. For the CDR3, the DNA is TGTGCCAGCAGCTTCGGGACAGGGGGGAAGCAGTTCTTC. It is translated as CASSFGTGGKQFF. J is TRBJ2-1 and V is TRBV7-2; the match to TRBD1 covers 11 bases. The CDR3 loop spans 13 amino acids. Germline assignment: CDR1 SGHTA and CDR2 FQGNSA. Trimming took 3 bases from V and 11 from J; bases not matched to a gene: 3.

This clonotype has ten or more counts. The rearrangement links TRBV12-3 or TRBV12-4 to TRBJ2-1; 9 bases are shared with TRBD1. The CDR3 covers 15 residues. Unmatched junction bases numbered 4, after V lost 1 base and J lost 6 bases. The CDR3 nucleotides read TGTGCCAGCAGTTTAGACAGGGGGCCAGTCAATGAGCAGTTCTTC. It specifies CASSLDRGPVNEQFF.

This clonotype showed up many times. This chain connects TRBV20-1 to TRBJ1-6; 7 bases match TRBD1. The V segment lost 1 base and the J segment 8 bases; nucleotides outside the gene matches: 2. Germline values: CDR1 DFQATT, CDR2 SNEGSKA (reference sequence). The CDR3 is 13 residues long. CDR3 in amino acids: CSARGRGYSPLHF. The DNA for the CDR3 is TGCAGTGCTAGAGGCAGGGGGTATTCACCCCTCCACTTT.

To note about this clonotype: A clone one base away is much larger, so this may be a read error. This rearrangement joins TRBV6-1 to TRBJ1-5, with 7 nucleotides matching TRBD1. Germline V CDR1 and CDR2: MNHNS, SASEGT. The V segment lost 6 bases and the J segment 7 bases; nucleotides outside the gene matches: 9. The CDR3 has 14 amino acids. The CDR3 sequence: CASRTGQDKQPQHF. CDR3 nucleotides: TGTGCCAGCAGAACAGGACAGGACAAGCAGCCCCAGCATTTT.

In the case of this clonotype: A single base separates this from a much larger clone, so it may be a read error. The chain uses TRBV4-1 and TRBJ2-3; 9 bases line up with TRBD2. CDR1 is MGHRA, CDR2 YSYEKL, per germline. Trimming cost V 4 bases and J 1 base; bases outside gene matches: 6. CDR3 size: 16 residues. The CDR3 loop reads CASSPSAGGRTDTQYF. Written as DNA, the CDR3 is TGCGCCAGCAGCCCCTCAGCGGGGGGACGCACAGATACGCAGTATTTT.

This clonotype was detected ten times or more. The rearrangement joins TRBV5-1 to TRBJ1-1; D may be TRBD1 (6 bases). Germline V gives CDR1 SGHRS, CDR2 YFSETQ. The CDR3 has 14 amino acids. Trimming shortened V by 3 bases and J by 3 bases, and 12 bases separated the two germline ends. CDR3 nucleotide sequence: TGCGCCAGCAGCTCGGCAGGGGCGGACACTGAAGCTTTCTTT. Protein product: CASSSAGADTEAFF.

In this sample, this clonotype turned up many times. CDR3 amino acids: CASSQDPGGDVGYTF. As DNA, the CDR3 is TGCGCCAGCAGCCAAGATCCCGGGGGCGACGTTGGCTACACCTTC. The chain combines TRBV4-3 with TRBJ1-2; the D gene is possibly TRBD1 (6 bases). V lost 0 bases, J lost 7 bases, and 15 bases lay in between. The CDR3 consists of 15 residues. In germline, CDR1 is LGHNA, CDR2 YSLEER.

This clonotype was seen at least ten times. V usage is TRBV9 and J usage is TRBJ2-1, with 8 nucleotides matching TRBD2. This CDR3 comprises 15 residues. Germline assignment: CDR1 SGDLS and CDR2 YYNGEE. V lost 2 bases, J lost 2 bases, and 3 bases stayed unmatched. The CDR3 reads CASSVSGDTYNEQFF. The CDR3 DNA reads as TGTGCCAGCAGCGTTAGCGGGGATACCTACAATGAGCAGTTCTTC.